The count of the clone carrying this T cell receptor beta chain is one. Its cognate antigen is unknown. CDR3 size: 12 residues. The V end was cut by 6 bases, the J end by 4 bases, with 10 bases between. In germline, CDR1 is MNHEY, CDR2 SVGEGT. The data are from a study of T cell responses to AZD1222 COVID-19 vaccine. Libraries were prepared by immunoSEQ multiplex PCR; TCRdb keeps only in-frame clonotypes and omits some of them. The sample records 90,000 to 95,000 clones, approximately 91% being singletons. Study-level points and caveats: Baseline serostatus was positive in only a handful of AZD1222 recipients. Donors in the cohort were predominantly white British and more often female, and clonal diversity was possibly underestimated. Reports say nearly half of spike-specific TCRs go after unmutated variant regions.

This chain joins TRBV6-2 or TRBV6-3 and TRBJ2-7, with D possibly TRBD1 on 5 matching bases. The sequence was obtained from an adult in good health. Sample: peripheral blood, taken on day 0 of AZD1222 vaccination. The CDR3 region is CASSLRGYEQYF. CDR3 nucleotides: TGTGCCAGCAGCCTAAGGGGTTACGAGCAGTACTTC.